A single sample is the source of the 4 T cell receptor beta chains below, sequenced in a study of T-cell memory formation after mild COVID-19. TCRdb redid the calling of the 5' RACE reads with MiXCR, one entry per CDR3 protein. The sample lists a few hundred thousand distinct CDR3 sequences, approximately 9% seen once, with more than 20% in the top ten. Sequencing input: PBMCs or a T cell subset sorted from them (not recorded which). These receptor sequences come from a young man who had mild COVID-19 (a few samples of this study predate the infection). Cell type and time point are not known.

This clonotype was seen a few times. This rearrangement joins TRBV9 to TRBJ1-5, with a tentative D call TRBD1 (5 bases). The germline V and J ends were trimmed by 4 bases and 1 base, with 21 bases remaining between them. The CDR3 sequence is 18 residues long. In germline, CDR1 is SGDLS, CDR2 YYNGEE. The CDR3 bases are TGTGCCAGCAGCCCTAGAATGAGGGGAGGAAGGAGCAATCAGCCCCAGCATTTT. Amino acids: CASSPRMRGGRSNQPQHF.

The chain combines TRBV7-9 with TRBJ1-1; D gene uncertain. CDR3 length: 13 residues. The germline gives CDR1 SEHNR, CDR2 FQNEAQ (reference sequence). V was clipped by 1 base and J by 4 bases, with 7 bases between them. This CDR3 reads CASSLETGTEAFF. CDR3 DNA sequence: TGTGCCAGCAGCTTAGAGACGGGCACTGAAGCTTTCTTT.

This clonotype was seen a few times. This sequence joins TRBV7-9 and TRBJ2-3; the D gene is possibly TRBD1 (6 bases). Germline V gene data show CDR1 as SEHNR and CDR2 as FQNEAQ (reference sequence). The CDR3 loop spans 15 amino acids. Between the trimmed V and J ends, which lost 1 base and 3 bases, there was a span of 11 bases. CDR3 nucleotide sequence: TGTGCCAGCAGCTTAGATCGTACAGGGACAGATACGCAGTATTTT. Translated: CASSLDRTGTDTQYF.

This chain's CDR3 is CASSQDFERGAFPVNTDTQYF. The DNA of the CDR3 is TGTGCCAGCAGCCAAGATTTCGAGCGGGGGGCTTTTCCGGTGAACACAGATACGCAGTATTTT. This sequence joins TRBV4-2 and TRBJ2-3; 9 nucleotides line up with TRBD2. The CDR3 covers 21 residues. Germline V gives CDR1 LGHNA, CDR2 YNFKEQ. V gave up 0 bases and J gave up 2 bases; unmatched junction bases: 18.